This entry lists 11 T cell receptor beta chains sequenced from one sample in a study of post-analysis software for immune sequencing data. Study observations and caveats: TRBV5-6, TRBV5-1 and TRBV20-1 belonged to a set of roughly 5 TRBV segments that were more frequent in patients than controls.

These receptors are not linked to any known antigen. Unique molecular identifiers featured in each of the TCR beta cDNA libraries. TCRdb called the PCR reads again in MiXCR, with one record for every CDR3 protein. Of hundreds of thousands of distinct CDR3 sequences in the sample, 40% to 50% were seen once. Sequencing input: blood. These receptors originate from a girl aged 5-17 years with multiple sclerosis.

The V gene is TRBV7-2, the J gene TRBJ2-7, with 7 bases aligning to TRBD1. The germline CDR1 and CDR2 sequences are SGHTA and FQGNSA. J gave up 2 bases and V 4 bases, and 8 bases lay outside the gene matches. This CDR3 spans 15 amino acids. The CDR3 here is CASSSQGRQAYEQYF. The CDR3 bases are TGTGCCAGCAGCTCACAGGGGCGCCAAGCCTACGAGCAGTACTTC.

This clonotype was observed a handful of times. This chain uses TRBV10-3 with TRBJ2-7; D assignment may be TRBD1 or TRBD2 (5 bases each). In germline, CDR1 is ENHRY, CDR2 SYGVKD. This CDR3 contains 16 residues. Trimming removed 5 bases at V and 2 bases at J, with 19 bases between. The CDR3 DNA reads TGTGCCATCAGTCAGAGCGGACACCTAGGGCCCTACGAGCAGTACTTC. Its translation: CAISQSGHLGPYEQYF.

The chain employs TRBV11-2 and TRBJ2-1; 12 bases fit TRBD2. V lost 6 bases and J lost 9; bases outside the gene matches: 9. The CDR3 totals 15 residues. Germline assignment: CDR1 SGHAT and CDR2 FQNNGV. The CDR3 here is CASSQTSGRRGEQFF. CDR3 DNA: TGTGCCAGCAGTCAGACTAGCGGGAGACGTGGTGAGCAGTTCTTC. Full variable domain (missing parts from reference TRBV11-2 and TRBJ2-1): EAGVAQSPRYKIIEKRQSVAFWCNPISGHATLYWYQQILGQGPKLLIQFQNNGVVDDSQLPKDRFSAERLKGVDSTLKIQPAKLEDSAVYLCASSQTSGRRGEQFFGPGTRLTVL.

This clonotype appeared a few times. The rearrangement uses TRBV10-3 and TRBJ1-2, with no clear D. The CDR3 sequence is 15 residues long. V gave up 4 bases and J gave up 1 base, with 13 bases separating them. The germline V gene encodes CDR1 ENHRY and CDR2 SYGVKD. The CDR3 sequence is CAISATVGLNYGYTF. The CDR3 DNA sequence: TGTGCCATCAGTGCCACAGTTGGCCTTAACTATGGCTACACCTTC.

In this sample, this clonotype turned up once. This chain links TRBV20-1 with TRBJ2-5; 8 positions match TRBD2. Germline CDR1 DFQATT, CDR2 SNEGSKA (reference sequence). CDR3 length: 15 amino acids. After removal of 5 bases from V and 3 bases from J, the junction contained 11 bases not matched to a gene. The CDR3 reads CSACQRRSGEETQYF. In DNA, the CDR3 is TGCAGTGCTTGCCAACGGCGTAGCGGGGAAGAGACCCAGTACTTC.

The rearrangement uses TRBV9 and TRBJ2-7; D is unresolved. Trimming took 2 bases from V and 6 from J, leaving 12 bases between them. This CDR3 has 13 residues. Germline CDR1 SGDLS, CDR2 YYNGEE. The DNA for the CDR3 is TGTGCCAGCAGCGTGGGGTCCCAGCTCGAGCAGTACTTC. Residues: CASSVGSQLEQYF.

This chain connects TRBV6-2 or TRBV6-3 to TRBJ1-1; no clear D gene. The CDR3 runs 16 residues. Per germline, CDR1 MNHEY and CDR2 SVGEGT. V was cut by 1 base and J by 1 base, with 13 bases left in between. CDR3 sequence (DNA): TGTGCCAGCAGTTACTATTTCGGTTGGGGGAACACTGAAGCTTTCTTT. This translates into CASSYYFGWGNTEAFF.

This rearrangement joins TRBV2 to TRBJ2-1; D is unresolved. This CDR3 region has 15 residues. Germline V gene sequence: CDR1 SNHLY, CDR2 FYNNEI. The ends were cut back, 10 bases at V and 0 bases at J, with 16 bases in the middle. The chain's CDR3 is CATRSSTASYNEQFF. The CDR3 DNA is TGTGCCACCAGATCGTCCACAGCCTCCTACAATGAGCAGTTCTTC.

The chain couples TRBV12-3 or TRBV12-4 to TRBJ1-4; D might be TRBD1 (5 bases). Trimming shortened V by 5 bases and J by 8 bases, and 18 bases separated the two germline ends. CDR3 length: 15 amino acids. The CDR3 protein is CASSPTRESGEKLFF. DNA for the CDR3: TGTGCCAGCAGTCCAACCCGGGAGTCAGGGGAAAAACTGTTTTTT.

The chain links TRBV5-1 to TRBJ2-1; either TRBD1 or TRBD2 may supply D (7 bases each). The CDR3 runs to 14 residues. V was shortened by 6 bases and J by 9 bases, with 19 bases between the two germline ends. Germline V lookup: CDR1 SGHRS, CDR2 YFSETQ. The CDR3 region has the DNA TGCGCCAGCACTCAGGGGGGAGGGATCTCTGAGCAGTTCTTC. Translated: CASTQGGGISEQFF.

This chain connects TRBV2 to TRBJ2-3; TRBD2 might be the D (5 bases). V was trimmed by 6 bases and J by 0 bases, leaving 16 bases between them. CDR3 length: 16 amino acids. Germline V gene data show CDR1 as SNHLY and CDR2 as FYNNEI. The CDR3 DNA reads as TGTGCCAGCAGAAGATCCAGCGGACCAAGCACAGATACGCAGTATTTT. Translation gives CASRRSSGPSTDTQYF.